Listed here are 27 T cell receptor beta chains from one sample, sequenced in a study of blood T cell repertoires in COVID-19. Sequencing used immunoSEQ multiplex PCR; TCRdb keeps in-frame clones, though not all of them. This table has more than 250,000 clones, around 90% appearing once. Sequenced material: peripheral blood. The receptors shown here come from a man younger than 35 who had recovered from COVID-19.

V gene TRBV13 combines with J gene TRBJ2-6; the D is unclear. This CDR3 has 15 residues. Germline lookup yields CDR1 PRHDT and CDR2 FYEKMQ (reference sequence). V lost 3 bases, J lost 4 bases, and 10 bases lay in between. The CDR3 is CASSFRKSGANVLTF. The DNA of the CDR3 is TGTGCCAGCAGCTTCAGAAAATCCGGGGCCAACGTCCTGACTTTC.

The CDR3 DNA reads TGTGCCAGCAGTTACGGGAGGACCTACGAGCAGTACTTC. Translating it yields CASSYGRTYEQYF. J is TRBJ2-7 and V is TRBV6-5, with D tentatively TRBD2 (6 bases). Germline V lookup: CDR1 MNHEY, CDR2 SVGAGI. The CDR3 spans 13 residues. V gave up 2 bases and J gave up 2 bases, with 7 bases separating them.

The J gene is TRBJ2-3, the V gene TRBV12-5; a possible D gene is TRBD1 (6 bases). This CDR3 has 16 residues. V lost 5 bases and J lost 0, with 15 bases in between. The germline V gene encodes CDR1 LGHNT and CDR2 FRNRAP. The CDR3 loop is CASGLGQGQSTDTQYF. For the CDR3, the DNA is TGTGCTAGTGGTCTGGGCCAGGGACAAAGCACAGATACGCAGTATTTT.

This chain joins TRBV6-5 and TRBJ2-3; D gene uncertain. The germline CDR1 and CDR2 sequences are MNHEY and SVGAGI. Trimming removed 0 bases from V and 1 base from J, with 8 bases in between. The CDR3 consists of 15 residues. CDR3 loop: CASSYSSVGTDTQYF. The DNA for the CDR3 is TGTGCCAGCAGTTACTCAAGCGTGGGCACAGATACGCAGTATTTT.

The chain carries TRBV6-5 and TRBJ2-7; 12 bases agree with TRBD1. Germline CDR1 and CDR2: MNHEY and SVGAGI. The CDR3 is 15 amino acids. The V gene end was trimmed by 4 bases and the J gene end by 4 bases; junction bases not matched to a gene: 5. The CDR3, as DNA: TGTGCCAGCAGTTCGGGACAGGGGGCTTCATACGAGCAGTACTTC. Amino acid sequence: CASSSGQGASYEQYF.

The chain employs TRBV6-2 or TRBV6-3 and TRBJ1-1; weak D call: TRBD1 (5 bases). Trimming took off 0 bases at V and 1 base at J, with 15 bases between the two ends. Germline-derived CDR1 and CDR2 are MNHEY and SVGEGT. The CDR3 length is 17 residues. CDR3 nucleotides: TGTGCCAGCAGTTACTCTTGGCAGGGCGGATCGAACACTGAAGCTTTCTTT. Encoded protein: CASSYSWQGGSNTEAFF.

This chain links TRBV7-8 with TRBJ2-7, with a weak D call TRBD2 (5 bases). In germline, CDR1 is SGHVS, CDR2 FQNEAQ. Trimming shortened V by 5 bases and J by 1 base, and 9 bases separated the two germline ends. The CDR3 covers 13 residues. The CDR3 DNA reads TGTGCCAGCAGCCCCGGGATGTCCTACGAGCAGTACTTC. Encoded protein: CASSPGMSYEQYF.

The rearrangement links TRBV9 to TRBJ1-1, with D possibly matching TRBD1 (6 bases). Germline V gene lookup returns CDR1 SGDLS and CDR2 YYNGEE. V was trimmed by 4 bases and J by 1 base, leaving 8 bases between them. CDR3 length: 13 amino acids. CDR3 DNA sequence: TGTGCCAGCAGCTCGACAGGGAACACTGAAGCTTTCTTT. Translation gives CASSSTGNTEAFF. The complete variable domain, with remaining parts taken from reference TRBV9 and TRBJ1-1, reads DSGVTQTPKHLITATGQRVTLRCSPRSGDLSVYWYQQSLDQGLQFLIQYYNGEERAKGNILERFSAQQFPDLHSELNLSSLELGDSALYFCASSSTGNTEAFFGQGTRLTVV.

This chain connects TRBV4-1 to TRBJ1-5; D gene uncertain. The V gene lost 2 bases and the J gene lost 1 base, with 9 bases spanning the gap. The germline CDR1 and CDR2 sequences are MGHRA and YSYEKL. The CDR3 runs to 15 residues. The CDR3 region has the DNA TGCGCCAGCAGCCAAAGGGCGGGGAGCAATCAGCCCCAGCATTTT. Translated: CASSQRAGSNQPQHF.

The CDR3 sequence: CASSLSARGQPQHF. The DNA for the CDR3 is TGTGCCAGCAGTTTATCTGCCAGAGGTCAGCCCCAGCATTTT. The rearrangement uses TRBV27 and TRBJ1-5, with D unclear. V was clipped by 0 bases and J by 6 bases, with 9 bases between them. The CDR3 length is 14 residues. The V gene's germline CDR1 is MNHEY and CDR2 SMNVEV (reference sequence).

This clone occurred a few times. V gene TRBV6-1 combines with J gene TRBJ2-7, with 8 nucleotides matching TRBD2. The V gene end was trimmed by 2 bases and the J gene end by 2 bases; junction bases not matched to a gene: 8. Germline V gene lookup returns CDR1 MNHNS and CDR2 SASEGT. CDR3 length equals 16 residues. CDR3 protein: CASSERVAGNTYEQYF. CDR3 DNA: TGTGCCAGCAGTGAACGGGTAGCGGGGAACACCTACGAGCAGTACTTC.

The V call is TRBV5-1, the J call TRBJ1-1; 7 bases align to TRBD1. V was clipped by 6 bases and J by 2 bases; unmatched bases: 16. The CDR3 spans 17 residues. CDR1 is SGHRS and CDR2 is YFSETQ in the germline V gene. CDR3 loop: CASTLGGDSKLNTEAFF. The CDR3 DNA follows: TGCGCCAGCACCCTCGGCGGGGACAGCAAGTTAAACACTGAAGCTTTCTTT.

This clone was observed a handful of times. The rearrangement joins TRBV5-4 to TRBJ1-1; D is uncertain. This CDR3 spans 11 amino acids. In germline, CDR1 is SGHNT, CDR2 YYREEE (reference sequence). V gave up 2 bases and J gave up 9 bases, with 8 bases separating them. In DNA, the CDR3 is TGTGCCAGCAGCTTAGGAGGTAAAGCTTTCTTT. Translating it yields CASSLGGKAFF.

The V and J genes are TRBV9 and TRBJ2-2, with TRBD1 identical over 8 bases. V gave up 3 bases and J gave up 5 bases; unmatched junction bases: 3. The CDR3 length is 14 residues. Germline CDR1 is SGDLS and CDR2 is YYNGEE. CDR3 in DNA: TGTGCCAGCAGCGCAGGGGGCGGGACCGGGGAGCTGTTTTTT. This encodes CASSAGGGTGELFF.

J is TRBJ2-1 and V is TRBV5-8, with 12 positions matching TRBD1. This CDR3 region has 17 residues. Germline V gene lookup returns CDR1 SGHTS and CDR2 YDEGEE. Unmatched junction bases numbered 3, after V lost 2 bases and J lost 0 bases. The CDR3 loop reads CASSFRDRGPSYNEQFF. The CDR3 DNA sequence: TGTGCCAGCAGCTTCCGGGACAGGGGGCCCTCCTACAATGAGCAGTTCTTC. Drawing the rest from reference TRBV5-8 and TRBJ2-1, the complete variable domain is EAGVTQSPTHLIKTRGQQATLRCSPISGHTSVYWYQQALGLGLQFLLWYDEGEERNRGNFPPRFSGRQFPNYSSELNVNALELEDSALYLCASSFRDRGPSYNEQFFGPGTRLTVL.

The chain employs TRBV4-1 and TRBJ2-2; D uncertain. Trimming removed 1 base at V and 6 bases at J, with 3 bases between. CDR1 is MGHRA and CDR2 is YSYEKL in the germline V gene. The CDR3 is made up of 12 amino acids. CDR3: CASSQVSGELFF. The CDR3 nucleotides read TGCGCCAGCAGCCAAGTATCCGGGGAGCTGTTTTTT.

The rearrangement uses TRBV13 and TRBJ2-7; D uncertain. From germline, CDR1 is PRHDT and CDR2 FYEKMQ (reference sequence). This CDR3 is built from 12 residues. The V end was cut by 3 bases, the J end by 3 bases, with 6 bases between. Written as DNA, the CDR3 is TGTGCCAGCAGCTTGAACGGCTACGAGCAGTACTTC. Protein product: CASSLNGYEQYF.

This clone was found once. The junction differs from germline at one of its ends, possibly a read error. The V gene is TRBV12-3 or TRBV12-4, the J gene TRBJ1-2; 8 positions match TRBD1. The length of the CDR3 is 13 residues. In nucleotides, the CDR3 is TGTACCAGCAGCGCGGACAGGGACTTTGGCTACACCTTC. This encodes CTSSADRDFGYTF.

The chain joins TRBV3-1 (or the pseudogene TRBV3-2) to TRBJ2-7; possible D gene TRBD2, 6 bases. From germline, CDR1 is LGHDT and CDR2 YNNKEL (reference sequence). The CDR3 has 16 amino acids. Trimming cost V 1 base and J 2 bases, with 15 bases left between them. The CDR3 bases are TGTGCCAGCAGCCAAGGGTGGCTAGCGCAGGCCTACGAGCAGTACTTC. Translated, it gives CASSQGWLAQAYEQYF.

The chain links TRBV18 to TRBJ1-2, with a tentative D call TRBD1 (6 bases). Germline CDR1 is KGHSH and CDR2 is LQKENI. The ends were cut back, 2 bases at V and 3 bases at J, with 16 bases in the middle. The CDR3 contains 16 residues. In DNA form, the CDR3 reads TGTGCCAGCTCACCAACGAGGGGGACGGGCGACTATGGCTACACCTTC. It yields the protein CASSPTRGTGDYGYTF.

The DNA for the CDR3 is TGTGCCAGCAGCAACCGACAGGGGGCGGGCAATGAGCAGTTCTTC. Translation gives CASSNRQGAGNEQFF. The chain combines TRBV5-6 with TRBJ2-1, with TRBD1 identical over 10 bases. Unmatched junction bases numbered 7, after V lost 4 bases and J lost 6 bases. There are 15 residues in the CDR3. CDR1 is SGHDT and CDR2 is YYEEEE in the germline V gene.

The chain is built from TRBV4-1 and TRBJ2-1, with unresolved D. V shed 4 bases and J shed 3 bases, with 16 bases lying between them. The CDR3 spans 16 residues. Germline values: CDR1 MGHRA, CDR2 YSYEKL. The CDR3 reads CASSPNPSFVYNEQFF. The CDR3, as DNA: TGCGCCAGCAGCCCCAATCCTAGTTTTGTCTACAATGAGCAGTTCTTC.

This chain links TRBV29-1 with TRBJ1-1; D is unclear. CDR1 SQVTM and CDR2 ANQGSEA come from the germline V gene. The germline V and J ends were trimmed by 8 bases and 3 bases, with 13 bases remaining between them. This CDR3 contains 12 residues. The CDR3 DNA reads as TGCAGCTCGAAAGCTTTGGACACTGAAGCTTTCTTT. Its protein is CSSKALDTEAFF. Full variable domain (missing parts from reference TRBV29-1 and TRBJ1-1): SAVISQKPSRDICQRGTSLTIQCQVDSQVTMMFWYRQQPGQSLTLIATANQGSEATYESGFVIDKFPISRPNLTFSTLTVSNMSPEDSSIYLCSSKALDTEAFFGQGTRLTVV.

In nucleotides, the CDR3 is TGTGCCAGCAGTGATAGACAGAACACTGAAGCTTTCTTT. Protein product: CASSDRQNTEAFF. V usage is TRBV6-1 and J usage is TRBJ1-1; the D is unclear. The CDR3 runs 13 residues. V lost 3 bases and J 1 base, leaving 6 bases between the germline ends. CDR1 MNHNS and CDR2 SASEGT come from the germline V gene.

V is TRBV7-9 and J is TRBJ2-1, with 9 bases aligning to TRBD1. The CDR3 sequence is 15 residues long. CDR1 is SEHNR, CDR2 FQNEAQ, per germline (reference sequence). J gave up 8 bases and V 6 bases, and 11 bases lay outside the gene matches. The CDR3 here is CASRTGTGSFDEQFF. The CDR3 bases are TGTGCCAGCAGAACCGGGACAGGGAGCTTCGATGAGCAGTTCTTC. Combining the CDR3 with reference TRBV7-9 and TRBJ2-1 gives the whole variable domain DTGVSQNPRHKITKRGQNVTFRCDPISEHNRLYWYRQTLGQGPEFLTYFQNEAQLEKSRLLSDRFSAERPKGSFSTLEIQRTEQGDSAMYLCASRTGTGSFDEQFFGPGTRLTVL.

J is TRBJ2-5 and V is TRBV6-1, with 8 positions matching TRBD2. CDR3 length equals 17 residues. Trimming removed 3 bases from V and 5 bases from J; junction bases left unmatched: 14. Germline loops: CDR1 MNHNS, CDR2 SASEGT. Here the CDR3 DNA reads TGTGCCAGCAGTGACTTAGGTCGGGGGGGCCTTGGGGAGACCCAGTACTTC. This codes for CASSDLGRGGLGETQYF.

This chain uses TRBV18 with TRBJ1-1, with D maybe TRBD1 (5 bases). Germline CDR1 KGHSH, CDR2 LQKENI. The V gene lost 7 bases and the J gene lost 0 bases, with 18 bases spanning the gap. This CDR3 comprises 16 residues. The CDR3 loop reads CASFLRRDFMNTEAFF. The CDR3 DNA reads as TGTGCCAGCTTCTTACGCAGGGACTTCATGAACACTGAAGCTTTCTTT. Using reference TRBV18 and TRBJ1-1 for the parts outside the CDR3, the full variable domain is NAGVMQNPRHLVRRRGQEARLRCSPMKGHSHVYWYRQLPEEGLKFMVYLQKENIIDESGMPKERFSAEFPKEGPSILRIQQVVRGDSAAYFCASFLRRDFMNTEAFFGQGTRLTVV.